The 16 T cell receptor beta chains below were found in one sample sequenced in a study of T cells after yellow fever vaccination. TCRdb used MiXCR to reprocess the 5' RACE reads, holding one entry per CDR3 protein. The repertoire holds under 250,000 distinct CDR3 sequences, with roughly 3.3% as singletons. Source: CD4+ T cells sorted from PBMCs, taken 10 days after the yellow fever booster vaccination. The receptor source for this set is a man younger than 30 who received the YFV17D yellow fever vaccine.

This clonotype has just a few counts. The rearrangement joins TRBV29-1 to TRBJ2-3, with 9 bases lining up with TRBD2. CDR3 length equals 15 residues. Germline trimming cut 7 bases from V and 1 base from J; bases unmatched to any gene: 9. Germline CDR1 reads SQVTM; CDR2 reads ANQGSEA. The CDR3 DNA follows: TGCAGCGCCCCGCGGGGGGGCTACGGCACAGATACGCAGTATTTT. It specifies CSAPRGGYGTDTQYF.

The chain combines TRBV5-1 with TRBJ2-5; TRBD1 agrees at 7 bases. CDR3 size: 13 residues. Germline V gives CDR1 SGHRS, CDR2 YFSETQ. V shed 2 bases, J shed 5 bases, and the junction held 3 bases outside the gene matches. The CDR3 sequence: CASSFGQAETQYF. As DNA, the CDR3 is TGCGCCAGCAGCTTCGGACAGGCGGAGACCCAGTACTTC.

This clonotype was seen more than once but under ten times. The gene calls are TRBV6-5 and TRBJ2-7; D might be TRBD1 or TRBD2, each matching 5 bases. Per germline, CDR1 MNHEY and CDR2 SVGAGI. The CDR3 covers 13 residues. Trimming removed 6 bases from V and 6 bases from J, with 15 bases in between. The DNA for the CDR3 is TGTGCCAGCAGCGACCGGCCAGGGACCGAGCAGTACTTC. It specifies CASSDRPGTEQYF.

The chain recombines TRBV6-6 with TRBJ2-3; TRBD2 is a possible D gene (6 bases). CDR1 MNHNY and CDR2 SVGAGI come from the germline V gene (reference sequence). With 9 bases removed from V and 1 base from J, the gap between germline ends came to 17 bases. The CDR3 is 15 residues long. In nucleotides, the CDR3 is TGTGCCAGTCGATTTGCCTCGGGGGGCACAGATACGCAGTATTTT. Encoded protein: CASRFASGGTDTQYF.

This clonotype was observed at least ten times. This chain connects TRBV24-1 to TRBJ2-3; 8 bases fit TRBD2. This CDR3 is built from 13 residues. Trimming at V came to 4 bases and at J to 9 bases, leaving 5 bases not matched to a gene. Germline lookup yields CDR1 KGHDR and CDR2 SFDVKD. CDR3 bases: TGTGCCACCAGTGAGGGGACTAGGCACACGCAGTATTTT. Its translation: CATSEGTRHTQYF.

This clonotype was seen many times. The rearrangement uses TRBV7-2 and TRBJ1-4, with a possible D match to TRBD1 (6 bases). V lost 6 bases and J 7 bases, leaving 15 bases between the germline ends. Germline values: CDR1 SGHTA, CDR2 FQGNSA. The CDR3 is 14 residues long. The CDR3 protein is CASRRQATGEKLFF. CDR3 nucleotide sequence: TGTGCCAGCAGGCGACAGGCTACGGGTGAAAAACTGTTTTTT.

This clonotype was counted ten times or more. V is TRBV4-3 and J is TRBJ2-7, with D hard to call. This CDR3 is 17 amino acids long. Germline V gene sequence: CDR1 LGHNA, CDR2 YSLEER. Between the trimmed V and J ends, which lost 1 base and 1 base, there was a span of 17 bases. The CDR3 reads CASSQGDGAWHSYEQYF. For the CDR3, the DNA is TGCGCCAGCAGCCAAGGTGACGGCGCGTGGCATTCCTACGAGCAGTACTTC.

This clonotype was counted once. V usage is TRBV11-3 and J usage is TRBJ2-2, with D tentatively TRBD1 or TRBD2 (6 bases each). V lost 6 bases, J lost 1 base, and 15 bases lay in between. The CDR3 contains 16 residues. Germline CDR1 reads SGHNT; CDR2 reads YENEEA. For the CDR3, the DNA is TGTGCCAGCAGAGAGGGGGGTGGCCTGAACACCGGGGAGCTGTTTTTT. Translated, it gives CASREGGGLNTGELFF.

The chain uses TRBV2 and TRBJ2-5; tentatively, D is TRBD2 (6 bases). The germline CDR1 and CDR2 sequences are SNHLY and FYNNEI. The V and J ends lost 6 bases and 5 bases respectively, with 10 bases between them. The CDR3 is 12 residues long. The CDR3 sequence is CASRQEGETQYF. For the CDR3, the DNA is TGTGCCAGCAGGCAGGAGGGGGAGACCCAGTACTTC.

This rearrangement joins TRBV7-3 to TRBJ2-1; 9 bases are a match to TRBD2. V dropped 1 base and J dropped 0; count of bases not matched to a gene: 10. The germline V gene has CDR1 SGHTA and CDR2 FQGTGA. The CDR3 length is 19 residues. The CDR3 sequence is CASSLSQAGGLFSYNEQFF. CDR3 bases: TGTGCCAGCAGCTTAAGCCAAGCGGGGGGTCTTTTCTCCTACAATGAGCAGTTCTTC.

CDR3 coding DNA: TGTGCCAGCAGCCCTCAGAACGTCATGAGGACTGAAGCTTTCTTT. Amino acids: CASSPQNVMRTEAFF. V usage is TRBV5-4 and J usage is TRBJ1-1; the D is unclear. The CDR3 contains 15 residues. The germline CDR1 and CDR2 sequences are SGHNT and YYREEE (reference sequence). Trimming removed 4 bases at V and 5 bases at J, with 18 bases between.

This clonotype appeared many times. The J gene is TRBJ1-1, the V gene TRBV7-2; D gene uncertain. Deletions cut 2 bases from V and 5 bases from J, with 9 bases between. This CDR3 contains 13 residues. Per the germline V gene, CDR1 is SGHTA and CDR2 is FQGNSA. The CDR3, as DNA: TGTGCCAGCAGCTTAATTGTATGGACTGAAGCTTTCTTT. Translation gives CASSLIVWTEAFF.

The chain is built from TRBV5-1 and TRBJ1-2; D gene uncertain. The V end was cut by 4 bases, the J end by 2 bases, with 15 bases between. This CDR3 spans 15 amino acids. Per germline, CDR1 SGHRS and CDR2 YFSETQ. CDR3 amino acids: CASSASGVLNYGYTF. The CDR3 DNA is TGCGCCAGCAGCGCCAGCGGGGTACTCAACTATGGCTACACCTTC.

The chain couples TRBV14 to TRBJ1-1; TRBD1 is a possible D gene (6 bases). CDR3 length equals 15 residues. V lost 3 bases and J lost 0, with 11 bases in between. Germline CDR1 SGHDN, CDR2 FVKESK. This CDR3 is CASSHPDSMNTEAFF. The CDR3 DNA is TGTGCCAGCAGCCATCCGGACAGCATGAACACTGAAGCTTTCTTT.

V gene TRBV7-9 combines with J gene TRBJ1-5, with TRBD1 as a possible D gene (5 bases). The germline gives CDR1 SEHNR, CDR2 FQNEAQ (reference sequence). V was cut by 2 bases and J by 4 bases, with 9 bases left in between. This CDR3 has 14 residues. This CDR3 is CASSLSGGNQPQHF. The CDR3 DNA reads TGTGCCAGCAGCTTAAGTGGGGGAAATCAGCCCCAGCATTTT.

This rearrangement joins TRBV7-9 to TRBJ1-5; maybe TRBD1 (5 bases). The V end lost 1 base, the J end lost 0 bases, and 10 bases lay between the germline ends. Germline V gene sequence: CDR1 SEHNR, CDR2 FQNEAQ (reference sequence). The CDR3 runs to 16 residues. The CDR3 spells CASSLVGGSSNQPQHF. CDR3 nucleotides: TGTGCCAGCAGCTTAGTTGGGGGGAGTAGCAATCAGCCCCAGCATTTT.